These T cell receptor beta chains were read from a single sample in a study of blood T cell repertoires in COVID-19. Profiled with immunoSEQ multiplex PCR; TCRdb holds only in-frame clones, not every one. The repertoire holds about 410,000 clones, with about nine tenths as singletons. Source material: PBMCs or T cells enriched from blood (not recorded which). The receptor source for this set is a man aged 18-30 years who had recovered from COVID-19. The conserved cysteine and the conserved F or W are not part of the CDR3 here. Clone size is stated in some rows and not others, as once, few, many or a class when expanded.

TRBJ1-3 TRBV12-3/TRBV12-4 . ASKLNSGNTIY
TRBJ1-5 TRBV5-1 . ASSPGMNSNQPQH
TRBJ1-5 TRBV27 . ASSLQGSGQPQH
TRBJ1-1 TRBV9 once ASSVTGKTEAF
TRBJ2-7 TRBV3-1/TRBV3-2 . ASSQGSGPFYEQY
TRBJ2-7 TRBV4-1 . ASRLTSDAFYEQY
TRBJ1-1 TRBV3-1/TRBV3-2 once ASSQHQVTEAF
TRBJ1-5 TRBV24-1 once ATATTEGGDQPQH
TRBJ1-4 TRBV28 . AVSKTGGGNEKLF
TRBJ2-7 TRBV28 . ASNSGLVASYEQY
TRBJ2-1 TRBV11-2 . ASSGVWVAGENEQF
TRBJ1-1 TRBV9 . ASSVTGGTEAF
TRBJ1-6 TRBV7-9 . ASRGQAYNSPLH
TRBJ2-2 TRBV7-9 . ASSSGQTNTGELF
TRBJ2-7 TRBV11-3 . ASSLGDYEQY
TRBJ1-6 TRBV11-3 . ASRGRYNSPLH
TRBJ1-3 TRBV3-1/TRBV3-2 . ASSPLLPTDSGNTIY
TRBJ1-5 TRBV15 . ATSGQDNQPQH
TRBJ2-2 TRBV6-5 . ASSLDRGDTGELF
TRBJ1-2 TRBV10-3 . AISRDNVYGYT